These 20 T cell receptor beta chains were sequenced from one sample in a study of T cell responses to AZD1222 COVID-19 vaccine. Libraries were prepared by immunoSEQ multiplex PCR; TCRdb keeps only in-frame clonotypes and omits some of them. The sample lists some 120,000 clones; about nine tenths were seen once. The material was peripheral blood, obtained on day 0 of AZD1222 vaccination. The source of these receptors is an adult in good health.

This clone was picked up a small number of times. The rearrangement uses TRBV27 and TRBJ2-7; 9 bases are a match to TRBD2. This CDR3 region has 17 residues. J gave up 1 base and V 6 bases, and 13 bases lay outside the gene matches. Germline CDR1 reads MNHEY; CDR2 reads SMNVEV (reference sequence). CDR3 coding DNA: TGTGCCAGCAGCCTTAGGGGCGGGAGGGCCGTATCCTACGAGCAGTACTTC. This translates into CASSLRGGRAVSYEQYF.

This chain joins TRBV28 and TRBJ2-5, with 7 bases lining up with TRBD2. V dropped 4 bases and J dropped 4; count of bases not matched to a gene: 12. This CDR3 has 16 residues. Germline V gene sequence: CDR1 MDHEN, CDR2 SYDVKM. For the CDR3, the DNA is TGTGCCAGCAGTTCCCCTCCCGCCGGGAGGATAGAGACCCAGTACTTC. Protein sequence: CASSSPPAGRIETQYF.

This chain uses TRBV12-3 or TRBV12-4 with TRBJ2-7; D is unclear. This CDR3 region has 11 residues. V shed 6 bases and J shed 5 bases, with 8 bases lying between them. The CDR3 DNA reads as TGTGCCAGCAGAGGACCTAACGAGCAGTACTTC. Encoded protein: CASRGPNEQYF.

The gene calls are TRBV28 and TRBJ1-4; possible D gene TRBD1, 5 bases. The CDR3 consists of 14 residues. The germline V gene encodes CDR1 MDHEN and CDR2 SYDVKM. V lost 6 bases, J lost 6 bases, and 14 bases lay in between. The CDR3 reads CASRVGGTHEKLFF. Written as DNA, the CDR3 is TGTGCCAGCAGGGTTGGGGGGACCCATGAAAAACTGTTTTTT.

The DNA for the CDR3 is TGTGCCAGCCGGGTAGGGGCCCCGAATTTCTATGGCTACACCTTC. This gives the protein CASRVGAPNFYGYTF. The genes are TRBV28 and TRBJ1-2, with a possible D match to TRBD1 (5 bases). The CDR3 has 15 amino acids. Trimming pared 8 bases from V and 4 bases from J, leaving 20 bases between. Germline V gene sequence: CDR1 MDHEN, CDR2 SYDVKM.

The chain links TRBV7-2 to TRBJ2-1; no clear D. CDR3 size: 14 residues. Trimming took 4 bases from V and 3 from J, leaving 10 bases between them. Per germline, CDR1 SGHTA and CDR2 FQGNSA. The CDR3 bases are TGTGCCAGCAGCTGGGGTAAGGGCTACAATGAGCAGTTCTTC. Translated: CASSWGKGYNEQFF. Based on the CDR3 plus reference TRBV7-2 and TRBJ2-1, the full variable domain is GAGVSQSPSNKVTEKGKDVELRCDPISGHTALYWYRQSLGQGLEFLIYFQGNSAPDKSGLPSDRFSAERTGGSVSTLTIQRTQQEDSAVYLCASSWGKGYNEQFFGPGTRLTVL.

The chain recombines TRBV27 with TRBJ1-5, with TRBD1 matching 9 bases. Germline V gene data show CDR1 as MNHEY and CDR2 as SMNVEV (reference sequence). V lost 7 bases to trimming and J lost 3 bases; unmatched junction nucleotides: 7. CDR3 length: 15 residues. The CDR3 sequence: CASKPGQGPNQPQHF. The CDR3 DNA follows: TGTGCCAGCAAACCGGGACAGGGTCCCAATCAGCCCCAGCATTTT.

The rearrangement joins TRBV11-2 to TRBJ1-4; D is undetermined. Germline loops: CDR1 SGHAT, CDR2 FQNNGV. CDR3 size: 14 residues. V dropped 0 bases and J dropped 4 bases, with 6 bases sitting between them. CDR3 sequence: CASSLEWINEKLFF. Here the CDR3 DNA reads TGTGCCAGCAGCTTAGAATGGATTAATGAAAAACTGTTTTTT.

The rearrangement uses TRBV2 and TRBJ1-2; no firm D call. The CDR3 totals 13 residues. Germline V CDR1 and CDR2: SNHLY, FYNNEI. The germline V and J ends were trimmed by 4 bases and 5 bases, with 11 bases remaining between them. The CDR3 spells CASSGNREYGYTF. Here the CDR3 DNA reads TGTGCCAGCAGTGGAAACAGAGAGTATGGCTACACCTTC. The variable domain in full, with the rest retrieved from reference TRBV2 and TRBJ1-2, is EPEVTQTPSHQVTQMGQEVILRCVPISNHLYFYWYRQILGQKVEFLVSFYNNEISEKSEIFDDQFSVERPDGSNFTLKIRSTKLEDSAMYFCASSGNREYGYTFGSGTRLTVV.

Only a few counts were recorded for this clone. This sequence joins TRBV16 and TRBJ1-5; D uncertain. CDR3 length: 17 amino acids. Trimming cost V 0 bases and J 3 bases, with 15 bases left between them. The V gene's germline CDR1 is KGHSY and CDR2 FQNENV. The CDR3 sequence is CASSQSIGRTVNQPQHF. The CDR3 region has the DNA TGTGCCAGCAGCCAATCGATAGGTAGAACGGTCAATCAGCCCCAGCATTTT.

This clone was picked up one time. This chain uses TRBV6-5 with TRBJ2-7; 7 bases line up with TRBD2. This CDR3 is 14 amino acids long. V lost 6 bases to trimming and J lost 6 bases; unmatched junction nucleotides: 11. Germline CDR1 MNHEY, CDR2 SVGAGI. The CDR3 nucleotides are TGTGCCAGCAGCCGTCTAGGGAGGGCCTCCGAGCAGTACTTC. This codes for CASSRLGRASEQYF.

This clone was recorded once. This chain uses TRBV6-1 with TRBJ2-1; D is ambiguous. Germline CDR1 is MNHNS and CDR2 is SASEGT. The CDR3 runs to 13 residues. Between the trimmed V and J ends, which lost 2 bases and 7 bases, there was a span of 9 bases. The CDR3 sequence: CASSERPGNEQFF. The CDR3 coding sequence is TGTGCCAGCAGTGAAAGGCCTGGGAATGAGCAGTTCTTC.

The chain is built from TRBV24-1 and TRBJ2-1; D might be TRBD1 (5 bases). V was clipped by 0 bases and J by 5 bases, with 7 bases between them. The germline V gene encodes CDR1 KGHDR and CDR2 SFDVKD. The CDR3 is 14 residues long. The CDR3 sequence: CATSDLLTDNEQFF. Here the CDR3 DNA reads TGTGCCACCAGTGATTTGTTGACAGACAATGAGCAGTTCTTC.

The chain combines TRBV19 with TRBJ1-3; possible D gene TRBD1, 5 bases. The CDR3 has 19 residues. Germline V gene lookup returns CDR1 LNHDA and CDR2 SQIVND (reference sequence). The V end was cut by 5 bases, the J end by 0 bases, with 23 bases between. The CDR3 nucleotides read TGTGCCAGTAGTTCTACGGGGCGGCGCAGGACCCTCTCTGGAAACACCATATATTTT. Translation gives CASSSTGRRRTLSGNTIYF.

The chain couples TRBV29-1 to TRBJ2-1, with D possibly matching TRBD1 (6 bases). The V gene lost 0 bases and the J gene lost 0 bases, with 12 bases spanning the gap. This CDR3 is 16 amino acids long. Germline assignment: CDR1 SQVTM and CDR2 ANQGSEA. As DNA, the CDR3 is TGCAGCGTTGAAGACCCGACAGGCGCCTCCTACAATGAGCAGTTCTTC. Protein: CSVEDPTGASYNEQFF.

The rearrangement joins TRBV23-1 to TRBJ1-3, with D unclear. TRBV23-1 is an ORF for which the function is uncertain. V lost 0 bases and J 2 bases, leaving 8 bases between the germline ends. The CDR3 has 15 residues. The CDR3 here is CASSQSIQPGNTIYF. CDR3 coding DNA: TGCGCCAGCAGTCAATCGATACAGCCTGGAAACACCATATATTTT.

The chain employs TRBV9 and TRBJ1-1, with 7 nucleotides matching TRBD1. The CDR3 sequence is 15 residues long. J gave up 2 bases and V 3 bases, and 7 bases lay outside the gene matches. Looked up from germline, CDR1 is SGDLS and CDR2 is YYNGEE. CDR3 sequence reads: CASSGGTGANTEAFF. The DNA of the CDR3 is TGTGCCAGCAGCGGGGGAACAGGGGCTAACACTGAAGCTTTCTTT.

V usage is TRBV7-9 and J usage is TRBJ2-7; the match to TRBD1 covers 8 bases. The CDR3 covers 14 residues. J gave up 5 bases and V 3 bases, and 6 bases lay outside the gene matches. Germline loops: CDR1 SEHNR, CDR2 FQNEAQ (reference sequence). In DNA form, the CDR3 reads TGTGCCAGCAGCTTCGGACAGGGCAGCGACGAGCAGTACTTC. Its translation: CASSFGQGSDEQYF.

In this sample, this clone turned up once. This sequence joins TRBV18 and TRBJ1-1; D is ambiguous. CDR1 and CDR2 from the germline V gene are KGHSH and LQKENI. This CDR3 has 13 residues. The V end was cut by 10 bases, the J end by 4 bases, with 16 bases between. DNA of the CDR3: TGTGCCACTCAGTTCGGGGAGGCCACTGAAGCTTTCTTT. This translates into CATQFGEATEAFF.

The J gene is TRBJ2-2, the V gene TRBV5-1; 8 bases agree with TRBD1. J was trimmed by 0 bases and V by 4 bases; bases with no gene match: 5. This CDR3 is built from 16 residues. Germline lookup yields CDR1 SGHRS and CDR2 YFSETQ. CDR3 DNA sequence: TGCGCCAGCAGCGCCCAGGACAGGGCGAACACCGGGGAGCTGTTTTTT. Residues: CASSAQDRANTGELFF.